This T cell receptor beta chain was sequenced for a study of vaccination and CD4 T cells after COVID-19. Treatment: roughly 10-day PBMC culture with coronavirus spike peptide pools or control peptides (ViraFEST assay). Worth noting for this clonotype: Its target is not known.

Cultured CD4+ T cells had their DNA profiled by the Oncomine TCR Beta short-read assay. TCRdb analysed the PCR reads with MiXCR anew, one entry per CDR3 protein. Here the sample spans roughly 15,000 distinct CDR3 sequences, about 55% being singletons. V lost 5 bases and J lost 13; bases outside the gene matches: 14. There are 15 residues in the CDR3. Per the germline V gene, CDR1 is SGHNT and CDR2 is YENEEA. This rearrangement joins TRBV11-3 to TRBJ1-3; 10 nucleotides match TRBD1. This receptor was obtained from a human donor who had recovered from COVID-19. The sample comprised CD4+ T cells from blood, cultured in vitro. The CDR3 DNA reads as TGTGCCAGCAGCAACCGGGACAGGGGAGGGAGCACTATATATTTT. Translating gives CASSNRDRGGSTIYF. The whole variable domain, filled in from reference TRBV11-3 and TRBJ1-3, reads EAGVVQSPRYKIIEKKQPVAFWCNPISGHNTLYWYLQNLGQGPELLIRYENEEAVDDSQLPKDRFSAERLKGVDSTLKIQPAELGDSAVYLCASSNRDRGGSTIYFGEGSWLTVV.